The next 20 T cell receptor beta chains were all read from a single sample in a study of CD8+CD57+ T cells in acquired aplastic anemia. The template used for profiling TCR beta VDJ and CDR3 was genomic DNA. From the reads, TCRdb called clonotypes with MiXCR, one entry per CDR3 protein. The sample comprises more than 150,000 distinct CDR3 sequences, under 70% of which are singletons, and roughly 46% rests with the top ten. The material sequenced was sorted CD4+, CD8+, or CD8+CD57+ T cells (not recorded which) from PBMCs. Every receptor here comes from a human donor with severe aplastic anemia or a healthy control (not recorded which).

This rearrangement joins TRBV7-3 to TRBJ1-3, with 9 bases lining up with TRBD1. V shed 2 bases and J 5 bases; nucleotides not matched to a gene: 1. The CDR3 has 14 residues. The germline gives CDR1 SGHTA, CDR2 FQGTGA. CDR3 nucleotide sequence: TGTGCCAGCAGCTTAGGGACAGGGAGAAACACCATATATTTT. Its protein is CASSLGTGRNTIYF. The whole variable domain, remainder taken from reference TRBV7-3 and TRBJ1-3, is GAGVSQTPSNKVTEKGKYVELRCDPISGHTALYWYRQSLGQGPEFLIYFQGTGAADDSGLPNDRFFAVRPEGSVSTLKIQRTERGDSAVYLCASSLGTGRNTIYFGEGSWLTVV.

The rearrangement uses TRBV2 and TRBJ2-1, with TRBD2 matching over 13 bases. This CDR3 has 15 residues. V lost 4 bases, J lost 9 bases, and 6 bases stayed unmatched. Germline V gene sequence: CDR1 SNHLY, CDR2 FYNNEI. This CDR3 is CASSGWTSGSAEQFF. In DNA, the CDR3 is TGTGCCAGCAGTGGATGGACTAGCGGGAGCGCTGAGCAGTTCTTC.

About this clonotype: The conserved phenylalanine or tryptophan normally closing the CDR3 is absent here, so this likely arose from a read error. The chain has TRBV19 and TRBJ2-7, with a possible D match to TRBD2 (6 bases). Germline V gene sequence: CDR1 LNHDA, CDR2 SQIVND (reference sequence). The CDR3 is 13 residues long. The CDR3 protein is CVSKSGLSYEQYL. CDR3 nucleotides: TGTGTCAGTAAAAGCGGGTTGTCCTACGAGCAGTACCTC.

About this clonotype itself: One junction end disagrees with the germline gene, perhaps due to a read error. V usage is TRBV30 and J usage is TRBJ2-1; D unclear. The germline V gene encodes CDR1 GTSNPN and CDR2 SVGIG (reference sequence). This CDR3 has 12 amino acids. The CDR3 reads CAWSAPYSEQFF. The DNA for the CDR3 is TGTGCCTGGAGTGCCCCTTACAGTGAGCAGTTCTTC.

There are many counts of this clonotype. The CDR3 nucleotides read TGTGCCAGCAGCCAATCACCAGCTCAAGGTAGAAACACCATATATTTT. It is translated as CASSQSPAQGRNTIYF. This chain uses TRBV14 with TRBJ1-3, with unresolved D. The CDR3 contains 16 residues. Trimming left V 2 bases short and J 5 bases short, with 16 bases between. Germline values: CDR1 SGHDN, CDR2 FVKESK.

The chain joins TRBV9 to TRBJ1-2; D is unresolved. Germline CDR1 reads SGDLS; CDR2 reads YYNGEE. With 4 bases removed from V and 8 bases from J, the gap between germline ends came to 9 bases. The CDR3 covers 11 residues. Here the CDR3 DNA reads TGTGCCAGCAGCTCGGGAATGGGCTACACCTTC. Translated, it gives CASSSGMGYTF. Filled out from reference TRBV9 and TRBJ1-2, the complete variable domain reads DSGVTQTPKHLITATGQRVTLRCSPRSGDLSVYWYQQSLDQGLQFLIQYYNGEERAKGNILERFSAQQFPDLHSELNLSSLELGDSALYFCASSSGMGYTFGSGTRLTVV.

To note about this clonotype: Germline and junction disagree at one end, which may indicate a read error. V usage is TRBV5-1 and J usage is TRBJ1-2; 8 bases match TRBD1. The CDR3 runs to 13 residues. Germline lookup yields CDR1 SGHRS and CDR2 YFSETQ. CDR3 DNA sequence: TGTGCCAGCAGCTTCGACAGGGGAGGCGGCTACACCTTC. Its protein product is CASSFDRGGGYTF.

The J gene is TRBJ1-5, the V gene TRBV15; D is uncertain. Trimming stripped 0 bases from V and 3 bases from J, with 15 bases between. CDR3 length: 17 residues. Germline CDR1 is LNHNV and CDR2 is YYDKDF (reference sequence). CDR3 DNA: TGTGCCACCAGCAGAGATATCGGGTGGGATGACAATCAGCCCCAGCATTTT. Translating it yields CATSRDIGWDDNQPQHF.

The chain couples TRBV20-1 to TRBJ1-2, with D unclear. Trimming removed 0 bases at V and 7 bases at J, with 9 bases between. Germline values: CDR1 DFQATT, CDR2 SNEGSKA (reference sequence). This CDR3 region has 12 residues. CDR3 protein: CSARDSGSGYTF. CDR3 bases: TGCAGTGCTAGAGATTCCGGTTCTGGCTACACCTTC.

This rearrangement joins TRBV7-2 to TRBJ2-1, with 7 bases lining up with TRBD2. This CDR3 comprises 12 residues. The germline V gene encodes CDR1 SGHTA and CDR2 FQGNSA. Trimming removed 5 bases from V and 15 bases from J; junction bases left unmatched: 10. The CDR3 sequence: CASSRPGGRPFF. The CDR3 DNA follows: TGTGCCAGCAGCCGGCCAGGCGGGAGACCGTTCTTC. Supplemented by reference TRBV7-2 and TRBJ2-1, the full variable domain reads GAGVSQSPSNKVTEKGKDVELRCDPISGHTALYWYRQSLGQGLEFLIYFQGNSAPDKSGLPSDRFSAERTGGSVSTLTIQRTQQEDSAVYLCASSRPGGRPFFGPGTRLTVL.

This clonotype appeared a few times. A much larger clone sits a single nucleotide away, making a read error possible. The chain couples TRBV6-5 to TRBJ1-1; D remains unclear. V was cut by 4 bases and J by 4 bases, with 10 bases left in between. The germline V gene encodes CDR1 MNHEY and CDR2 SVGAGI. The CDR3 totals 13 residues. CDR3 loop: CASSLGPSTEAFF. In nucleotides, the CDR3 is TGTGCCAGCAGTTTAGGCCCGAGCACTGAAGCTTTCTTT.

To note about this clonotype: An end of the junction does not agree with germline; a read error may underlie this. The chain uses TRBV7-8 and TRBJ1-1; D is unresolved. This CDR3 contains 12 residues. The germline gives CDR1 SGHVS, CDR2 FQNEAQ. CDR3 bases: TGTGCCAGCGGCTTAAAGGACACTGAAGCTTTCTTT. Protein: CASGLKDTEAFF. Based on the CDR3 plus reference TRBV7-8 and TRBJ1-1, the full variable domain is GAGVSQSPRYKVAKRGQDVALRCDPISGHVSLFWYQQALGQGPEFLTYFQNEAQLDKSGLPSDRFFAERPEGSVSTLKIQRTQQEDSAVYLCASGLKDTEAFFGQGTRLTVV.

This clonotype was seen many times. CDR3 loop: CASSLIDGPHTDTQYF. The CDR3 DNA reads TGTGCCAGCAGCTTAATCGATGGTCCCCACACAGATACGCAGTATTTT. This chain connects TRBV11-2 to TRBJ2-3; D not resolved. The V gene's germline CDR1 is SGHAT and CDR2 FQNNGV. V dropped 2 bases and J dropped 2 bases, with 14 bases sitting between them. The CDR3 is 16 amino acids.

For this clonotype: Just one base apart from a much larger clone, this may be a read error. The genes are TRBV4-3 and TRBJ1-2; no clear D gene. The V and J ends lost 1 base and 6 bases respectively, with 12 bases between them. The CDR3 covers 14 residues. Germline CDR1 is LGHNA and CDR2 is YSLEER. The CDR3 loop is CASSQGRQDHGYTF. CDR3 nucleotide sequence: TGCGCCAGCAGCCAAGGTCGGCAGGACCATGGCTACACCTTC.

This clonotype has only a few counts. The chain is built from TRBV20-1 and TRBJ2-3, with unresolved D. This CDR3 is built from 12 residues. V lost 1 base to trimming and J lost 3 bases, with 5 bases between them. Germline values: CDR1 DFQATT, CDR2 SNEGSKA (reference sequence). CDR3 DNA sequence: TGCAGTGCTAGAGGCGTGACAGATACGCAGTATTTT. As protein: CSARGVTDTQYF.

This clonotype has more than one count but fewer than ten. The rearrangement uses TRBV2 and TRBJ2-3; no clear D. V lost 5 bases and J 1 base, leaving 10 bases between the germline ends. Looked up from germline, CDR1 is SNHLY and CDR2 is FYNNEI. This CDR3 comprises 14 residues. CDR3 DNA sequence: TGTGCCAGCAGTCAGTCGGTGGGCACAGATACGCAGTATTTT. It translates to CASSQSVGTDTQYF.

Only a few counts were recorded for this clonotype. V gene TRBV3-1 combines with J gene TRBJ1-1, with 10 bases lining up with TRBD1. Trimming cost V 4 bases and J 0 bases; bases outside gene matches: 14. The germline V gene encodes CDR1 LGHDT and CDR2 YNNKEL (reference sequence). This CDR3 contains 19 residues. CDR3 sequence reads: CASSPTRDRGLRMNTEAFF. The CDR3 DNA follows: TGTGCCAGCAGCCCCACCCGGGACAGGGGCCTAAGGATGAACACTGAAGCTTTCTTT.

V is TRBV7-2 and J is TRBJ2-7; D gene ambiguous. The V and J ends lost 6 bases and 3 bases respectively, with 9 bases between them. In germline, CDR1 is SGHTA, CDR2 FQGNSA. There are 12 residues in the CDR3. CDR3 bases: TGTGCCAGCAGAGGCCCCCTCTACGAGCAGTACTTC. Translated: CASRGPLYEQYF.

This clonotype appeared a few times. The chain combines TRBV20-1 with TRBJ2-7; TRBD1 matches at 8 bases. V was pared by 0 bases and J by 3 bases, with 4 bases of the junction left unmatched. The CDR3 is 14 residues long. In germline, CDR1 is DFQATT, CDR2 SNEGSKA (reference sequence). The CDR3 bases are TGCAGTGCTAGAGATGCACAGGGGGTCTACGAGCAGTACTTC. Its translation is CSARDAQGVYEQYF.

The chain combines TRBV11-2 with TRBJ1-6, with D possibly TRBD1 on 5 matching bases. The CDR3 has 16 residues. Germline V gene lookup returns CDR1 SGHAT and CDR2 FQNNGV. V was clipped by 5 bases and J by 0 bases, with 11 bases between them. The CDR3 spells CASSLRQSSYNSPLHF. The CDR3, as DNA: TGTGCCAGCAGCCTTAGACAGAGCTCCTATAATTCACCCCTCCACTTT. The variable domain in full, with the rest retrieved from reference TRBV11-2 and TRBJ1-6, is EAGVAQSPRYKIIEKRQSVAFWCNPISGHATLYWYQQILGQGPKLLIQFQNNGVVDDSQLPKDRFSAERLKGVDSTLKIQPAKLEDSAVYLCASSLRQSSYNSPLHFGNGTRLTVT.